Ten or more counts support the clone carrying this T cell receptor beta chain. Antigen: not known. The germline CDR1 and CDR2 sequences are SGHTA and FQGTGA. The CDR3 is 15 amino acids. The ends were cut back, 2 bases at V and 0 bases at J, with 8 bases in the middle. TCRdb reprocessed the RACE reads via MiXCR and lists one record per CDR3 protein. The table lists about 85,000 distinct CDR3 sequences, about 8% of them singletons. This record comes from a study of human T cells and chemical hapten exposure. Broader study findings: A positive correlation with patch test score was found for PT1 expanded TCR counts. Among expanded TCRs, significantly more large CDR3 similarity clusters formed than among controls.

Time point given: pre-sensitization, week 0. Treatment described: therapeutic diphenylcyclopropenone sensitization with weekly scalp DPC. Phlebotomy was performed prior to application of every patch test. The authors' total RNA extraction used unfractionated whole blood. This chain joins TRBV7-3 and TRBJ2-1; D remains unclear. Sequencing used whole blood, obtained in connection with sensitization to the hapten diphenylcyclopropenone (DPC). The receptor's source is a man aged 35 to 55 with alopecia areata. Some clones in this sample may be carry-over from other donors' samples. CDR3 protein: CASSLAENSYNEQFF. The CDR3 DNA reads as TGTGCCAGCAGCTTAGCGGAAAACTCCTACAATGAGCAGTTCTTC.